This T cell receptor (beta chain) was captured by sequencing in a study of post-analysis software for immune sequencing data. General observations from the study: In patients, TRBV5-6, TRBV5-1 and TRBV20-1 belonged to roughly 5 TRBV segments found more frequently than in controls.

Notes on this clonotype: What it binds is not known.

This CDR3 region has 17 residues. From germline, CDR1 is SNHLY and CDR2 FYNNEI. The germline V and J ends were trimmed by 1 base and 0 bases, with 13 bases remaining between them. The library was made from cDNA and included unique molecular identifiers. MiXCR, applied by TCRdb to the PCR reads, yields one record per CDR3 protein. The sample yields 550,000 to 700,000 distinct CDR3 sequences, around 40% seen once. What was sequenced was blood. This chain links TRBV2 with TRBJ2-1, with D uncertain. The source of this sequence is a girl aged 5 to 17 with multiple sclerosis. The CDR3: CASSEGQKVFSYNEQFF. Here the CDR3 DNA reads TGTGCCAGCAGTGAAGGGCAGAAAGTCTTCTCCTACAATGAGCAGTTCTTC.